Listed below are T cell receptor beta chains from one sample, sequenced in a study of T cell repertoires in cytomegalovirus infection. The antigens these receptors bind are not known. MiXCR, run by TCRdb on the reads, gives a single entry per CDR3 protein. This sample has roughly 730,000 distinct CDR3 sequences, with roughly 36% found just once. The sequenced sample was cultured PBMCs, obtained from culture after CMV antigen stimulation. Receptor source: a human donor in good health (CMV status not recorded). Some clones in this sample may be carry-over from other donors' samples. Both conserved end residues are part of each CDR3. A D gene is named only where the DNA matches it firmly. A clone size is listed for some rows: how often the clone was seen (once, few, many), or a class if it is expanded.

V gene,clone size,D gene,J gene,CDR3 DNA,CDR3 protein
TRBV12-3/TRBV12-4,-,-,TRBJ2-3,TGTGCCAGCGCCCTCCTAGCAGATACGCAGTATTTT,CASALLADTQYF
TRBV15,-,-,TRBJ1-6,TGTGCCACCAGCAGAGATGGACAGACTAATTCACCCCTCCACTTT,CATSRDGQTNSPLHF
TRBV20-1,-,-,TRBJ1-2,TGCAGTGCTAGAGCAGCGGGGGGGATGTATGGCTACACCTTC,CSARAAGGMYGYTF
TRBV7-8,many,-,TRBJ2-7,TGTGCCAGCAGCTTAGCGGGAGGTACATCGGTTGGGCAGTACTTC,CASSLAGGTSVGQYF
TRBV12-3/TRBV12-4,-,-,TRBJ2-7,TGTGCCAGCAGTTTACGAGTGTCTGCGATCGAGCAGTACTTC,CASSLRVSAIEQYF
TRBV7-2,few,-,TRBJ2-1,TGTGCCAGCAGCCTCGGCCCGGGAATCAATGAGCAGTTCTTC,CASSLGPGINEQFF
TRBV5-5,few,-,TRBJ2-3,TGTGCCAGCAGCTTGTCCAGCCACACAGATACGCAGTATTTT,CASSLSSHTDTQYF
TRBV7-2,many,TRBD1,TRBJ1-5,TGTGCCAGCGCGGACAGGGTGGGCAATCAGCCCCAGCATTTT,CASADRVGNQPQHF
TRBV28,once,-,TRBJ1-1,TGTGCCAGCAGTTTAACGGCAGGGTGGATGAACACTGAAGCTTTCTTT,CASSLTAGWMNTEAFF
TRBV7-6,few,-,TRBJ2-7,TGTGCCAGCAGTCGAATCGGGGGAGCCTACGAGCAGTACTTC,CASSRIGGAYEQYF
TRBV28,many,TRBD1,TRBJ1-5,TGTGCCAGCAGCTTAGGGGGCAGCAATCAGCCCCAGCATTTT,CASSLGGSNQPQHF
TRBV6-6,-,TRBD2,TRBJ2-7,TGTGCCAGCAGCCCTAGCGGGGGAGCCTCCTACGAGCAGTACTTC,CASSPSGGASYEQYF
TRBV23-1,-,-,TRBJ1-3,TGCGCCAGCCTAACCGGGACGGGGAGAAACACCATATATTTT,CASLTGTGRNTIYF
TRBV28,few,-,TRBJ1-6,TGTGCCAGCAGTTTAACCAAAGGGCTGAATTCACCCCTCCACTTT,CASSLTKGLNSPLHF
TRBV2,-,TRBD1,TRBJ1-4,TGTGCCAGCAGCCCCGACAGGGATGGTGAAAAACTGTTTTTT,CASSPDRDGEKLFF
TRBV5-1,-,TRBD2,TRBJ2-5,TGCGCCACCTCTAGCGGGGGGGCTAACCAAGAGACCCAGTACTTC,CATSSGGANQETQYF
TRBV19,-,-,TRBJ1-4,TGTGCCAGTTCGGACACCCCCGCAACTAATGAAAAACTGTTTTTT,CASSDTPATNEKLFF
TRBV24-1,-,TRBD2,TRBJ2-3,TGTGCCACCCCTGTGAGTGGACTAGCGGGGGGGGACTACACAGATACGCAGTATTTT,CATPVSGLAGGDYTDTQYF
TRBV20-1,-,TRBD2,TRBJ2-3,TGCAGTGCTAGAGATTTCGGGAGGCCAGGAGATACGCAGTATTTT,CSARDFGRPGDTQYF
TRBV28,few,-,TRBJ2-7,TGTGCCAGCACTCCCCCGGTCCCCTACGAGCAGTACTTC,CASTPPVPYEQYF
TRBV12-3/TRBV12-4,-,-,TRBJ2-7,TGTGCCAGCAGTTCAAGGGTGGGTACGGAGCAGTACTTC,CASSSRVGTEQYF
TRBV5-1,few,-,TRBJ2-1,TGCGCCAGCAGCCTGTCTGTTGTTGAGCAGTTCTTC,CASSLSVVEQFF